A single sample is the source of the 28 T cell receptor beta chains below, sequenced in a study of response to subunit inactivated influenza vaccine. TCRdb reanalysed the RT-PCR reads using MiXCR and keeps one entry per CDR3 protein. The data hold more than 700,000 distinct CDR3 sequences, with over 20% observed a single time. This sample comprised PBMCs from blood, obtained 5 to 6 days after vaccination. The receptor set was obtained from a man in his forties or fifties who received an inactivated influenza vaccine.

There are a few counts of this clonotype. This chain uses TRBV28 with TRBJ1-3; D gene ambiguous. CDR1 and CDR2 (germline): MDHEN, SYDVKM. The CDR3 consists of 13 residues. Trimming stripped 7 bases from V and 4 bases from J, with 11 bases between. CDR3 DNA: TGTGCCAGCATTGGACCAGGCGGAAACACCATATATTTT. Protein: CASIGPGGNTIYF.

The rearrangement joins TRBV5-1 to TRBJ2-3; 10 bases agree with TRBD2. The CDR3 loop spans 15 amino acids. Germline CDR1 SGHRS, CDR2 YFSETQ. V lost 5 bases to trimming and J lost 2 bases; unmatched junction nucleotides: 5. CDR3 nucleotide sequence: TGCGCCAGCAGGATCGGGACTAGCGTCACAGATACGCAGTATTTT. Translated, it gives CASRIGTSVTDTQYF.

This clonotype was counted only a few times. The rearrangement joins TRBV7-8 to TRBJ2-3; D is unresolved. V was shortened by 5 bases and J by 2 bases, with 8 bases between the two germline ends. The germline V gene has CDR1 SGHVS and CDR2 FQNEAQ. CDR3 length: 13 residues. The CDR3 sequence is CASSPKPTDTQYF. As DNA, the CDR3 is TGTGCCAGCAGCCCCAAGCCCACAGATACGCAGTATTTT.

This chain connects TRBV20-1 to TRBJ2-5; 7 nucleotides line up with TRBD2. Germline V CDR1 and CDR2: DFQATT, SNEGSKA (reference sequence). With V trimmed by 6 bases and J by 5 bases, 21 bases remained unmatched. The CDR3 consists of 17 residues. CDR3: CSARLVAGAGGTETQYF. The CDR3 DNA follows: TGCAGTGCCCGACTTGTGGCGGGAGCCGGGGGTACGGAGACCCAGTACTTC.

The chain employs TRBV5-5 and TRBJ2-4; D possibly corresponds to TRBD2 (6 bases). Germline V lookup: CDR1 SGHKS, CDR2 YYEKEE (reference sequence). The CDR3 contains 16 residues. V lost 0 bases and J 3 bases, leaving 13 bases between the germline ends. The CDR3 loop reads CASSLGPMGGKNIQYF. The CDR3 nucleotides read TGTGCCAGCAGCTTGGGACCAATGGGGGGCAAAAACATTCAGTACTTC.

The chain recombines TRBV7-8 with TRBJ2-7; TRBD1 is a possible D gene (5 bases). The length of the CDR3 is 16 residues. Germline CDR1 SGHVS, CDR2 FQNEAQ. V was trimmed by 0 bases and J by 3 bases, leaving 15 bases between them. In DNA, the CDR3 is TGTGCCAGCAGCTTAGCCTTTACAGGATCTCACTACGAGCAGTACTTC. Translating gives CASSLAFTGSHYEQYF.

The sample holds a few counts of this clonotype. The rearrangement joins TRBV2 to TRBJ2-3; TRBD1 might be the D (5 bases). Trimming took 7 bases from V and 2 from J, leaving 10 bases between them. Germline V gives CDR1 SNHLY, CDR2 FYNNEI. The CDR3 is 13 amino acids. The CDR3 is CASKNRNTDTQYF. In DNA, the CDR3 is TGTGCCAGCAAGAACAGGAACACAGATACGCAGTATTTT.

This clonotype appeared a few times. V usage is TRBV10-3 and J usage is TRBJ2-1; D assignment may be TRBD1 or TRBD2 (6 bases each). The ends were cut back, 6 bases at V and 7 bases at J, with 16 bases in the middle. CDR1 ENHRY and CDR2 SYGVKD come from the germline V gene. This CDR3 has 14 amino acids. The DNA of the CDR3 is TGTGCCATCAGCGAGGGGGGAAGTTTAAATGAGCAGTTCTTC. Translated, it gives CAISEGGSLNEQFF.

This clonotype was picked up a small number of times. The CDR3 is CASRLTREGNNEQFF. DNA for the CDR3: TGCGCCAGCAGATTAACGCGGGAGGGAAACAATGAGCAGTTCTTC. The chain couples TRBV10-2 to TRBJ2-1; 9 bases match TRBD2. The CDR3 sequence is 15 residues long. After removal of 6 bases from V and 5 bases from J, the junction contained 8 bases not matched to a gene. Germline V gives CDR1 WSHSY, CDR2 SAAADI.

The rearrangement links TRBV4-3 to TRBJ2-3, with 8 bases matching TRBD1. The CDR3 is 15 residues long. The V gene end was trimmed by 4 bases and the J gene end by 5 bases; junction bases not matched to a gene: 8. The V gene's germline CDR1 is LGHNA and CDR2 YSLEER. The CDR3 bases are TGCGCCAGCAGCCGAGCGACAGGGGCTCGAGATACGCAGTATTTT. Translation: CASSRATGARDTQYF.

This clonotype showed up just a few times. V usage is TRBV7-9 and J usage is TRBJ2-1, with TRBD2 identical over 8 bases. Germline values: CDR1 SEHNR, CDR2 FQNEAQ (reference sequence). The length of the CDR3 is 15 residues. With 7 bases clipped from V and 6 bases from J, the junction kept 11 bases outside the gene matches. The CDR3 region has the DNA TGTGCCAGCACCTTGTTCGGGAGGGCCTTCAATGAGCAGTTCTTC. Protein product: CASTLFGRAFNEQFF.

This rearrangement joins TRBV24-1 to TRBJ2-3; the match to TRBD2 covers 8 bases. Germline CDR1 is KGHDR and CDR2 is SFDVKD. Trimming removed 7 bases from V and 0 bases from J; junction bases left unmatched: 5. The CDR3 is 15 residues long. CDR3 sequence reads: CATSVRGASTDTQYF. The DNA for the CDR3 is TGTGCCACCAGCGTGCGGGGGGCTAGCACAGATACGCAGTATTTT.

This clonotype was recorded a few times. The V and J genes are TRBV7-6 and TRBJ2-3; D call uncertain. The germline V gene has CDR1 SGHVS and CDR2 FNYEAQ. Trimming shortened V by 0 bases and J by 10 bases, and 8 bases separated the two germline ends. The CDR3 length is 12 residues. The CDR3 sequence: CASSLAYGPQYF. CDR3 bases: TGTGCCAGCAGCTTAGCGTACGGTCCGCAGTATTTT. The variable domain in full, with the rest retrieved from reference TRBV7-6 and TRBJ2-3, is GAGVSQSPRYKVTKRGQDVALRCDPISGHVSLYWYRQALGQGPEFLTYFNYEAQQDKSGLPNDRFSAERPEGSISTLTIQRTEQRDSAMYRCASSLAYGPQYFGPGTRLTVL.

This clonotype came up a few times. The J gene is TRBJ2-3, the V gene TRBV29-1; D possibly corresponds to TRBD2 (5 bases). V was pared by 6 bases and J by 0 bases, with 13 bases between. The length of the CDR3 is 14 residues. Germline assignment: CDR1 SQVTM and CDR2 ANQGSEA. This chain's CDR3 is CSVCRTQSTDTQYF. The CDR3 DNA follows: TGCAGCGTCTGCCGGACTCAGAGCACAGATACGCAGTATTTT.

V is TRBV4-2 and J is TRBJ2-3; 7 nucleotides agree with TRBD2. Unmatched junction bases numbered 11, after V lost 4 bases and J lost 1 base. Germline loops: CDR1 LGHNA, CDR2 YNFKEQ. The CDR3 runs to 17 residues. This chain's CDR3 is CASSPRRDYGGTDTQYF. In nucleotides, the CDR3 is TGTGCCAGCAGCCCTCGCCGGGACTATGGCGGCACAGATACGCAGTATTTT.

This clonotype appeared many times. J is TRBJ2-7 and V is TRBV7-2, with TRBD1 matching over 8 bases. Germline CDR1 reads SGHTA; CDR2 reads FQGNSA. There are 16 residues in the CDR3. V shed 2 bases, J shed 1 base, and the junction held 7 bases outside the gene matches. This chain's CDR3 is CASSLFRGPPSYEQYF. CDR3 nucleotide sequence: TGTGCCAGCAGCTTATTCAGGGGGCCACCATCCTACGAGCAGTACTTC.

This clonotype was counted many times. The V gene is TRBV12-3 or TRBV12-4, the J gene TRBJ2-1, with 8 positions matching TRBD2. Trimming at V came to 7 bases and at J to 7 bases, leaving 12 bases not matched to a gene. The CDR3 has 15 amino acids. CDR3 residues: CASTPGASGSNEQFF. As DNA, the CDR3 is TGTGCCAGCACCCCAGGAGCTAGCGGGTCTAATGAGCAGTTCTTC.

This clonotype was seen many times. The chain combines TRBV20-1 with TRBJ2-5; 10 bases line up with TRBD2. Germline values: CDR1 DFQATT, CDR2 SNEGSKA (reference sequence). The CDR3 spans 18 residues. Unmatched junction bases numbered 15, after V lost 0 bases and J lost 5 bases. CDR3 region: CSARDELASSGSSETQYF. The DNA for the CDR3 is TGCAGTGCTAGAGATGAGTTGGCGTCTAGCGGGAGTTCGGAGACCCAGTACTTC.

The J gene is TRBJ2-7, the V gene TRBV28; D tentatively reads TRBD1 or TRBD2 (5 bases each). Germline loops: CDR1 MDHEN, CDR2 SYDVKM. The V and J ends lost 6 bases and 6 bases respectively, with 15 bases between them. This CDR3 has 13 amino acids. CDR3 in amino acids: CASRPWGGGEQYF. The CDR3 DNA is TGTGCCAGCAGACCCTGGGGCGGAGGCGAGCAGTACTTC. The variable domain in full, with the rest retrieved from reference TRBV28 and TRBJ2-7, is DVKVTQSSRYLVKRTGEKVFLECVQDMDHENMFWYRQDPGLGLRLIYFSYDVKMKEKGDIPEGYSVSREKKERFSLILESASTNQTSMYLCASRPWGGGEQYFGPGTRLTVT.

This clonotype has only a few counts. The CDR3 region is CATSENGNQETQYF. In nucleotides, the CDR3 is TGTGCCACCAGTGAAAACGGGAACCAAGAGACCCAGTACTTC. The rearrangement joins TRBV24-1 to TRBJ2-5, with D possibly TRBD2 on 5 matching bases. Trimming shortened V by 4 bases and J by 0 bases, and 8 bases separated the two germline ends. There are 14 residues in the CDR3. Looked up from germline, CDR1 is KGHDR and CDR2 is SFDVKD.

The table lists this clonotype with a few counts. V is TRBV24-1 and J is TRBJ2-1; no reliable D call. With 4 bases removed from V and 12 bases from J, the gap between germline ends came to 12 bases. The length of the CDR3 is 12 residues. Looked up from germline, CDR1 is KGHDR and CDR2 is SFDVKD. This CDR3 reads CATSDPIIGQFF. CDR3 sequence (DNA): TGTGCCACCAGTGACCCAATAATCGGGCAGTTCTTC.

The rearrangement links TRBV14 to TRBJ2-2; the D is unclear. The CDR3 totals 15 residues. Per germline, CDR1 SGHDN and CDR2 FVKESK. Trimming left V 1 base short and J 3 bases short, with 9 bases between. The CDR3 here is CASSQAHSDTGELFF. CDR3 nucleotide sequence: TGTGCCAGCAGCCAAGCTCACTCAGACACCGGGGAGCTGTTTTTT. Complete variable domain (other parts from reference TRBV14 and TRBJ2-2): EAGVTQFPSHSVIEKGQTVTLRCDPISGHDNLYWYRRVMGKEIKFLLHFVKESKQDESGMPNNRFLAERTGGTYSTLKVQPAELEDSGVYFCASSQAHSDTGELFFGEGSRLTVL.

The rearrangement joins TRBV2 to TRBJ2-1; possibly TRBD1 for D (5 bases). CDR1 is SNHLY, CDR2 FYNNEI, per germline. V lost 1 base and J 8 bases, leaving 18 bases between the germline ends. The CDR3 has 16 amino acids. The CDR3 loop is CASSEESGRWGDEQFF. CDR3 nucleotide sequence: TGTGCCAGCAGTGAAGAGAGTGGTCGGTGGGGCGATGAGCAGTTCTTC. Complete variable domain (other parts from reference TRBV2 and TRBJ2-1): EPEVTQTPSHQVTQMGQEVILRCVPISNHLYFYWYRQILGQKVEFLVSFYNNEISEKSEIFDDQFSVERPDGSNFTLKIRSTKLEDSAMYFCASSEESGRWGDEQFFGPGTRLTVL.

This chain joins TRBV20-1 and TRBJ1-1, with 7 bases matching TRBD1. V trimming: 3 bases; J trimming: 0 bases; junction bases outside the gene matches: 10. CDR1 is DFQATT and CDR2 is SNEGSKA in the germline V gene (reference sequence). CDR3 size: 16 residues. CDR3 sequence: CSASLTGTAMNTEAFF. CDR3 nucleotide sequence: TGCAGTGCTAGCCTGACAGGGACCGCTATGAACACTGAAGCTTTCTTT.

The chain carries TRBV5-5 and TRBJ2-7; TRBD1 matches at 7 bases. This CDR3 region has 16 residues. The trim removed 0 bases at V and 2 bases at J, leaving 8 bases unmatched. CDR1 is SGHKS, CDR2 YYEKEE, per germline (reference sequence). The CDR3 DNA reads TGTGCCAGCAGCTTGGGGCCGACAGGGACCCCCTACGAGCAGTACTTC. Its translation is CASSLGPTGTPYEQYF.

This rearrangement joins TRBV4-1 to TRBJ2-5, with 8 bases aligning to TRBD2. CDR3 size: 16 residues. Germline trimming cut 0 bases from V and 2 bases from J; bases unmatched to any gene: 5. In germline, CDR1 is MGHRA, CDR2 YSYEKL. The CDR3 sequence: CASSQDPSGHQETQYF. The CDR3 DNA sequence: TGCGCCAGCAGCCAAGATCCTAGCGGGCATCAAGAGACCCAGTACTTC.

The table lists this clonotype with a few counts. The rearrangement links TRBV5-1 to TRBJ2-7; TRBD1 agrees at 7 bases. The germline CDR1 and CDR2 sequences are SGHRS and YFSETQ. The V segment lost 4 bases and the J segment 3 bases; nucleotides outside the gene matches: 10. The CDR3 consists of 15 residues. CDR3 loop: CASSRTGTDYYEQYF. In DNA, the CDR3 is TGCGCCAGCAGCCGGACCGGGACAGACTACTACGAGCAGTACTTC. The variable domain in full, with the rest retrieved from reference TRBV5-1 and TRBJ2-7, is KAGVTQTPRYLIKTRGQQVTLSCSPISGHRSVSWYQQTPGQGLQFLFEYFSETQRNKGNFPGRFSGRQFSNSRSEMNVSTLELGDSALYLCASSRTGTDYYEQYFGPGTRLTVT.

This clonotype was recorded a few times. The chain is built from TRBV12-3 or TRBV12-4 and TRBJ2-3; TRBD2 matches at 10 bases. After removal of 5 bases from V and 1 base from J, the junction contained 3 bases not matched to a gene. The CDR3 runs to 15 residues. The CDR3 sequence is CASSKGTSGTDTQYF. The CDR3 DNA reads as TGTGCCAGCAGTAAAGGGACTAGCGGCACAGATACGCAGTATTTT.